Listed here are 14 T cell receptor beta chains from one sample, sequenced in a study of blood T cell repertoires in COVID-19. Only in-frame clones appear in the TCRdb table, and some are missing; sequencing was by immunoSEQ multiplex PCR. The data contain hundreds of thousands of clones, 65% to 85% of them singletons. Sequenced input: PBMCs or T cells enriched from blood (not recorded which). The receptors shown here come from a woman aged 40 to 50 with acute COVID-19.

The chain uses TRBV19 and TRBJ1-5; no firm D call. The CDR3 covers 12 residues. V was cut by 3 bases and J by 5 bases, with 5 bases left in between. Germline V lookup: CDR1 LNHDA, CDR2 SQIVND (reference sequence). CDR3 loop: CASSILDQPQHF. The CDR3 DNA reads TGTGCCAGTAGTATCCTAGATCAGCCCCAGCATTTT. Combining the CDR3 with reference TRBV19 and TRBJ1-5 gives the whole variable domain DGGITQSPKYLFRKEGQNVTLSCEQNLNHDAMYWYRQDPGQGLRLIYYSQIVNDFQKGDIAEGYSVSREKKESFPLTVTSAQKNPTAFYLCASSILDQPQHFGDGTRLSIL.

By share, this clone counts as medium-sized. This sequence joins TRBV12-3 or TRBV12-4 and TRBJ2-1, with TRBD2 as a possible D gene (6 bases). With 8 bases removed from V and 6 bases from J, the gap between germline ends came to 14 bases. The CDR3 contains 13 residues. The CDR3 spells CASGGARGNEQFF. CDR3 coding DNA: TGTGCCAGCGGTGGGGCGCGGGGCAATGAGCAGTTCTTC.

This chain connects TRBV27 to TRBJ1-5, with TRBD1 matching over 9 bases. Germline CDR1 reads MNHEY; CDR2 reads SMNVEV (reference sequence). Germline trimming cut 8 bases from V and 6 bases from J; bases unmatched to any gene: 11. The length of the CDR3 is 15 residues. CDR3 bases: TGTGCCAGCGGAGAACAGGGACAGGGACGTCAGCCCCAGCATTTT. It specifies CASGEQGQGRQPQHF.

The rearrangement links TRBV7-9 to TRBJ2-7, with 8 bases identical to TRBD2. The length of the CDR3 is 15 residues. Losses at the gene ends were 5 bases for V and 4 bases for J; bases not matched to a gene: 10. CDR1 is SEHNR and CDR2 is FQNEAQ in the germline V gene (reference sequence). The CDR3, as DNA: TGTGCCAGCAGCCCAGAGGGCGGGGGGACTTACGAGCAGTACTTC. It encodes CASSPEGGGTYEQYF. The variable domain in full, completed from reference TRBV7-9 and TRBJ2-7, reads DTGVSQNPRHKITKRGQNVTFRCDPISEHNRLYWYRQTLGQGPEFLTYFQNEAQLEKSRLLSDRFSAERPKGSFSTLEIQRTEQGDSAMYLCASSPEGGGTYEQYFGPGTRLTVT.

This clone was picked up one time. The J gene is TRBJ1-1, the V gene TRBV5-1; no clear D gene. The CDR3 length is 18 residues. Trimming removed 4 bases at V and 5 bases at J, with 27 bases between. CDR1 is SGHRS and CDR2 is YFSETQ in the germline V gene. CDR3 amino acids: CASSTLPDLGLGGTEAFF. CDR3 bases: TGCGCCAGCAGCACGCTGCCCGATCTCGGCCTCGGAGGGACTGAAGCTTTCTTT. The whole variable domain, remainder taken from reference TRBV5-1 and TRBJ1-1, is KAGVTQTPRYLIKTRGQQVTLSCSPISGHRSVSWYQQTPGQGLQFLFEYFSETQRNKGNFPGRFSGRQFSNSRSEMNVSTLELGDSALYLCASSTLPDLGLGGTEAFFGQGTRLTVV.

The chain recombines TRBV7-3 with TRBJ1-4, with D perhaps TRBD1 (6 bases). The CDR3 contains 15 residues. Trimming shortened V by 5 bases and J by 5 bases, and 15 bases separated the two germline ends. Germline loops: CDR1 SGHTA, CDR2 FQGTGA. The CDR3 DNA reads TGTGCCAGCAGCCCGGGGGGCGGAGAAAATGAAAAACTGTTTTTT. Its protein product is CASSPGGGENEKLFF.

The chain links TRBV6-1 to TRBJ2-7; 8 nucleotides match TRBD1. The CDR3 is 15 amino acids. Trimming cost V 5 bases and J 6 bases; bases outside gene matches: 12. Per germline, CDR1 MNHNS and CDR2 SASEGT. DNA for the CDR3: TGTGCCAGCAGTTTCCGAGGACAGGGTGGGGGCGAGCAGTACTTC. This codes for CASSFRGQGGGEQYF.

V gene TRBV2 combines with J gene TRBJ2-3; 8 bases line up with TRBD2. Trimming at V came to 7 bases and at J to 4 bases, leaving 7 bases not matched to a gene. Germline V lookup: CDR1 SNHLY, CDR2 FYNNEI. The CDR3 covers 14 residues. This chain's CDR3 is CASTRGGQADTQYF. In nucleotides, the CDR3 is TGTGCCAGCACCCGGGGGGGGCAAGCAGATACGCAGTATTTT.

This sequence joins TRBV5-6 and TRBJ1-4, with a tentative D call TRBD1 (5 bases). Trimming took off 4 bases at V and 7 bases at J, with 14 bases between the two ends. Looked up from germline, CDR1 is SGHDT and CDR2 is YYEEEE. The CDR3 has 14 amino acids. CDR3 loop: CASSARAGREKLFF. The CDR3 nucleotides are TGTGCCAGCAGCGCCCGGGCAGGGCGTGAAAAACTGTTTTTT. Filled out from reference TRBV5-6 and TRBJ1-4, the complete variable domain reads DAGVTQSPTHLIKTRGQQVTLRCSPKSGHDTVSWYQQALGQGPQFIFQYYEEEERQRGNFPDRFSGHQFPNYSSELNVNALLLGDSALYLCASSARAGREKLFFGSGTQLSVL.

J is TRBJ1-5 and V is TRBV15; D perhaps matches TRBD1 (5 bases). Germline V CDR1 and CDR2: LNHNV, YYDKDF (reference sequence). V gave up 0 bases and J gave up 3 bases, with 9 bases separating them. The CDR3 has 15 amino acids. This chain's CDR3 is CATSRDRGSNQPQHF. In nucleotides, the CDR3 is TGTGCCACCAGCAGAGATCGGGGGTCCAATCAGCCCCAGCATTTT.

The rearrangement uses TRBV14 and TRBJ1-3; unclear D gene. The ends were cut back, 1 base at V and 0 bases at J, with 7 bases in the middle. Germline loops: CDR1 SGHDN, CDR2 FVKESK. The CDR3 totals 15 residues. The DNA for the CDR3 is TGTGCCAGCAGCCAAGGAGGTACCTCTGGAAACACCATATATTTT. Its protein product is CASSQGGTSGNTIYF.

This clone turned up a few times. This chain links TRBV5-1 with TRBJ1-5; D gene unclear. Germline CDR1 reads SGHRS; CDR2 reads YFSETQ. The CDR3 runs to 15 residues. Trimming shortened V by 4 bases and J by 2 bases, and 13 bases separated the two germline ends. CDR3 DNA: TGCGCCAGCAGCCTCGATGGGCGAGGCAATCAGCCCCAGCATTTT. It codes for CASSLDGRGNQPQHF.

The V and J genes are TRBV11-2 and TRBJ2-5, with 11 bases that match TRBD2. CDR3 size: 17 residues. V lost 0 bases and J lost 4; bases outside the gene matches: 7. The germline V gene encodes CDR1 SGHAT and CDR2 FQNNGV. DNA of the CDR3: TGTGCCAGCAGCTTAGACGGTAGCGGGGGGGCCCGAGAGACCCAGTACTTC. Translated: CASSLDGSGGARETQYF.

J is TRBJ1-5 and V is TRBV6-5; TRBD1 matches at 8 bases. This CDR3 is built from 13 residues. Germline V lookup: CDR1 MNHEY, CDR2 SVGAGI. The junction had 2 bases not matched to a gene; V was cut back by 6 bases and J by 4 bases. The DNA for the CDR3 is TGTGCCAGCAGATGGGACAGGAATCAGCCCCAGCATTTT. It is translated as CASRWDRNQPQHF.